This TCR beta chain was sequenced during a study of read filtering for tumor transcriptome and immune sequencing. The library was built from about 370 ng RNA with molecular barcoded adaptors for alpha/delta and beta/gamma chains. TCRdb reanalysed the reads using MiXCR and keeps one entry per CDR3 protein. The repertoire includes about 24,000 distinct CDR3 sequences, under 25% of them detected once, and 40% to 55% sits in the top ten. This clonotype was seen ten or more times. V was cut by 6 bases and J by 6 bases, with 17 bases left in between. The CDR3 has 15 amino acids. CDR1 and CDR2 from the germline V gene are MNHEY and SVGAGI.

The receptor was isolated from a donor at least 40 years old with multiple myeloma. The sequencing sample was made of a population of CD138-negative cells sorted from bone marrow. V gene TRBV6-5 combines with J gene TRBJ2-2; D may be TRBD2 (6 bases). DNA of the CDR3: TGTGCCAGCAGGCGGGATGGGGTGTACGCCGGGGAGCTGTTTTTT. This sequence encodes CASRRDGVYAGELFF.